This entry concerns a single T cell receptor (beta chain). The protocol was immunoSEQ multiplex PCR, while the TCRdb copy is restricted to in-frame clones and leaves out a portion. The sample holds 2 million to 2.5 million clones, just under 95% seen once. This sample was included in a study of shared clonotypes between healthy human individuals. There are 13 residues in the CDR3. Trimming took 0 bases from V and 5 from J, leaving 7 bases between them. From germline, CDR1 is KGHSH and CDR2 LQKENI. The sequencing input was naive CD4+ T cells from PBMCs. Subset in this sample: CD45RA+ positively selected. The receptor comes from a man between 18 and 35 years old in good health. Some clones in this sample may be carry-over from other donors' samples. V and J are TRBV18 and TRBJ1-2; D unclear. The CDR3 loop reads CASSPPGTYGYTF. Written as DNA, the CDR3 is TGTGCCAGCTCACCACCGGGAACTTATGGCTACACCTTC.